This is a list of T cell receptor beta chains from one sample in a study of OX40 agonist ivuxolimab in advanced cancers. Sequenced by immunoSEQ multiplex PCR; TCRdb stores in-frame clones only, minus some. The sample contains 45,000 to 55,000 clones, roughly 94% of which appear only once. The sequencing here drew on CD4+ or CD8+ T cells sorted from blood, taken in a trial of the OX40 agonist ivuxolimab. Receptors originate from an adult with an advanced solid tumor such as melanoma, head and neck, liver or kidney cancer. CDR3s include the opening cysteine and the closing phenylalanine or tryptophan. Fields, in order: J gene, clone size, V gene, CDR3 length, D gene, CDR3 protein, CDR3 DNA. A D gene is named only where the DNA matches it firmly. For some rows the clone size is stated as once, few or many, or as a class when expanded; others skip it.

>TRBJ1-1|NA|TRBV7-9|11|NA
CASSLGTEAFF
TGTGCCAGCAGCTTAGGGACTGAAGCTTTCTTT
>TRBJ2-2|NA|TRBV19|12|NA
CASSQRAGELFF
TGTGCCAGTAGTCAGCGCGCCGGGGAGCTGTTTTTT
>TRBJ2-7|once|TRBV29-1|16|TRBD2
CSVALRIAGASYEQYF
TGCAGCGTTGCCCTACGGATAGCGGGAGCTTCCTACGAGCAGTACTTC
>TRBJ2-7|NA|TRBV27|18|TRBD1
CASSFGLGQGQRSYEQYF
TGTGCCAGCAGTTTTGGTTTGGGACAGGGTCAACGCTCCTACGAGCAGTACTTC
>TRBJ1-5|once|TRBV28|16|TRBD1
CAAAGTGAYSNQPQHF
TGTGCCGCAGCCGGGACAGGGGCTTATAGCAATCAGCCCCAGCATTTT
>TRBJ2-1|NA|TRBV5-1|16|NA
CASSFIGPSSYNEQFF
TGCGCCAGCAGCTTTATAGGGCCGAGCTCCTACAATGAGCAGTTCTTC
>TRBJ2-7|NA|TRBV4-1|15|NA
CASSPWTGGTYEQYF
TGCGCCAGCAGCCCTTGGACAGGCGGGACCTACGAGCAGTACTTC
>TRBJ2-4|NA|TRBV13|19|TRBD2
CASSVGAGGPILAKNIQYF
TGTGCCAGCAGCGTTGGAGCGGGAGGGCCCATACTAGCCAAAAACATTCAGTACTTC
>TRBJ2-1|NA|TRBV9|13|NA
CASSSRTYNEQFF
TGTGCCAGCAGCTCACGGACTTACAATGAGCAGTTCTTC
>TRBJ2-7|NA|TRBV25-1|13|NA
CASSGRVFYEQYF
TGTGCCAGCAGTGGCAGGGTTTTCTACGAGCAGTACTTC
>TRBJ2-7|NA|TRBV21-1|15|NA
CASSKSPDTSYEQYF
TGTGCCAGCAGCAAATCACCGGACACCTCCTACGAGCAGTACTTC
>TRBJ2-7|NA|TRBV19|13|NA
CASSISGAYEQYF
TGTGCCAGTAGTATTTCGGGGGCGTACGAGCAGTACTTC
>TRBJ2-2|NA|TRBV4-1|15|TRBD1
CASSQSGQGTGELFF
TGCGCCAGCAGCCAGTCAGGACAGGGTACCGGGGAGCTGTTTTTT
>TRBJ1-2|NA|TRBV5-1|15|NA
CASSLAIEGTDGYTF
TGCGCCAGCAGCTTGGCTATAGAGGGAACGGATGGCTACACCTTC
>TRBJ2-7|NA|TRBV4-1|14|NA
CASSHVGITYEQYF
TGCGCCAGCAGCCATGTGGGGATTACCTACGAGCAGTACTTC
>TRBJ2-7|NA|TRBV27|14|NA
CASKVSRYSYEQYF
TGTGCCAGCAAGGTATCCAGGTACTCCTACGAGCAGTACTTC
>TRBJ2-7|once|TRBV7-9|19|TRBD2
CASSFPRYAGGGSPYEQYF
TGTGCCAGCAGCTTCCCTCGTTACGCCGGGGGGGGATCCCCCTACGAGCAGTACTTC
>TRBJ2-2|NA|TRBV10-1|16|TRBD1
CASSESIGQGIGELFF
TGCGCCAGCAGTGAGTCGATTGGACAGGGTATCGGGGAGCTGTTTTTT
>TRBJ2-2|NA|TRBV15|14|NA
CATSTGTNTGELFF
TGTGCCACCAGCACCGGAACGAACACCGGGGAGCTGTTTTTT
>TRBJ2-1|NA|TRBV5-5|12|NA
CASSLGLVEQFF
TGTGCCAGCAGCTTGGGACTAGTTGAGCAGTTCTTC
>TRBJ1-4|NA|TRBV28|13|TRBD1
CASSRQGEEKLFF
TGCGCCAGCAGCCGACAGGGCGAGGAAAAACTGTTTTTT
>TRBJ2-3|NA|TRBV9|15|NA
CASSVGTLLPDTQYF
TGTGCCAGCAGCGTTGGGACTCTCTTGCCAGATACGCAGTATTTT
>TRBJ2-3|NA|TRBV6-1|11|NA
CASLRGDTQYF
TGTGCCAGCCTTCGTGGGGATACGCAGTATTTT
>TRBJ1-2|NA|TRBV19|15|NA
CASSIRPAGSYGYTF
TGTGCCAGTAGTATACGCCCAGCAGGATCTTATGGCTACACCTTC
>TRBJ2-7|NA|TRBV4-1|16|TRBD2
CASSQDTSGSSYEQYF
TGCGCCAGCAGCCAAGATACTAGCGGGAGTTCCTACGAGCAGTACTTC
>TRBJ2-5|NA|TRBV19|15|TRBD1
CASSTLDRPQETQYF
TGTGCCAGTAGTACCCTGGACAGGCCGCAAGAGACCCAGTACTTC
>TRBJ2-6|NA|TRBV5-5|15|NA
CASSLDSMGANVLTF
TGTGCCAGCAGCTTGGATAGTATGGGGGCCAACGTCCTGACTTTC
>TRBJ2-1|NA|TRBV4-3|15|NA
CASSQGPSGDNEQFF
TGCGCCAGCAGCCAAGGCCCCTCGGGTGACAATGAGCAGTTCTTC
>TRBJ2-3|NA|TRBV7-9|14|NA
CASSLNHGADTQYF
TGTGCCAGCAGCTTGAACCACGGGGCAGATACGCAGTATTTT
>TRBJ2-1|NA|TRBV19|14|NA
CASATGWDHNEQFF
TGTGCCAGTGCGACAGGCTGGGACCACAATGAGCAGTTCTTC
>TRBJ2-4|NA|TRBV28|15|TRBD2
CASSPGGLDQNIQYF
TGTGCCAGCAGCCCGGGGGGGTTGGACCAAAACATTCAGTACTTC
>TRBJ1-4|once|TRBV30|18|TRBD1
CAWRGDREGYSTNEKLFF
TGTGCCTGGAGGGGGGACAGGGAAGGATATTCTACTAATGAAAAACTGTTTTTT
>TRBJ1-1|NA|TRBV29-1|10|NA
CSVENAEAFF
TGCAGCGTTGAAAACGCTGAAGCTTTCTTT
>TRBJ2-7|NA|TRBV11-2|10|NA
CASSSYEQYF
TGTGCCAGCAGCTCTTACGAGCAGTACTTC
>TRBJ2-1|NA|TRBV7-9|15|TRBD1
CASSQVETGVNEQFF
TGTGCCAGCAGTCAGGTGGAGACAGGGGTTAATGAGCAGTTCTTC
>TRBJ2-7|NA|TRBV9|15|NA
CASSVALGASYEQYF
TGTGCCAGCAGCGTAGCGCTCGGAGCGAGCTACGAGCAGTACTTC
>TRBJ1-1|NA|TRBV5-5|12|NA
CASSQNLGGAFF
TGTGCCAGCAGCCAAAATTTGGGCGGGGCTTTCTTT
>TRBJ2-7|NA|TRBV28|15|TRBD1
CASSGQGWVSYEQYF
TGTGCCAGCAGCGGACAGGGTTGGGTATCCTACGAGCAGTACTTC
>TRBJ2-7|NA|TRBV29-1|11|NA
CSVGQSYEQYF
TGCAGCGTAGGACAGTCCTACGAGCAGTACTTC
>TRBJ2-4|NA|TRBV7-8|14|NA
CASSLGGAKNIQYF
TGTGCCAGCAGCTTAGGTGGGGCCAAAAACATTCAGTACTTC
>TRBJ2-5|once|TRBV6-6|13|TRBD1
CASSSPGQGEEYF
TGTGCCAGCAGTTCTCCGGGACAGGGGGAGGAGTACTTC
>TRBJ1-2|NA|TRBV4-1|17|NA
CASSQDWAAAVFYGYTF
TGCGCCAGCAGCCAAGATTGGGCAGCAGCCGTATTCTATGGCTACACCTTC
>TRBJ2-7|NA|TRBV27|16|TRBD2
CASSFLSGRPIGEQYF
TGTGCCAGCAGTTTCTTAAGCGGGAGACCAATCGGCGAGCAGTACTTC
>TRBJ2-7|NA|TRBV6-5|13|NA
CASSTPGGYEQYF
TGTGCCAGCAGTACACCCGGGGGCTACGAGCAGTACTTC
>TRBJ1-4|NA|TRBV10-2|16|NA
CASAEARSGPNEKLFF
TGCGCCAGCGCGGAGGCGAGGTCGGGACCTAATGAAAAACTGTTTTTT
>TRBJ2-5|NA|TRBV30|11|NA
CASKGLETQYF
TGTGCCTCGAAGGGGCTAGAGACCCAGTACTTC
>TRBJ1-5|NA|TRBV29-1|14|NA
CSVALGDSNQPQHF
TGCAGCGTTGCTTTAGGGGATAGCAATCAGCCCCAGCATTTT
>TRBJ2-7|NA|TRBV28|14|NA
CASSPVDSSYEQYF
TGTGCCAGCAGCCCCGTGGACAGCTCCTACGAGCAGTACTTC
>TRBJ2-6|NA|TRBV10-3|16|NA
CAISAGDFSGANVLTF
TGTGCCATCAGTGCGGGGGACTTCTCTGGGGCCAACGTCCTGACTTTC
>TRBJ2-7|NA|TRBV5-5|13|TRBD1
CASDGQESYEQYF
TGTGCCAGCGACGGACAGGAGTCCTACGAGCAGTACTTC
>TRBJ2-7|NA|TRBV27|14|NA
CASSFGDGAYEQYF
TGTGCCAGCAGTTTCGGGGACGGAGCCTACGAGCAGTACTTC
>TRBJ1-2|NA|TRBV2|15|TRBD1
CASRARTGVGYGYTF
TGTGCCAGCAGGGCCCGGACAGGGGTTGGCTATGGCTACACCTTC
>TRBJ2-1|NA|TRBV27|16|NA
CASSGKSSRIYNEQFF
TGTGCCAGCAGTGGAAAGAGTTCGAGGATCTACAATGAGCAGTTCTTC
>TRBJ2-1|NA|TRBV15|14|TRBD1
CATSTDRGPNEQFF
TGTGCCACCAGCACGGACAGGGGTCCCAATGAGCAGTTCTTC
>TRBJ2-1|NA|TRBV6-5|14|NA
CASSYRQPYNEQFF
TGTGCCAGCAGTTACAGACAGCCCTACAATGAGCAGTTCTTC
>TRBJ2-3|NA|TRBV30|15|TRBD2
CAWSVAWRGADTQYF
TGTGCCTGGAGTGTAGCTTGGCGGGGGGCAGATACGCAGTATTTT
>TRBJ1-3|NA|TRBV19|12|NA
CASSTQGNTIYF
TGTGCCAGCTCCACCCAGGGCAACACCATATATTTT
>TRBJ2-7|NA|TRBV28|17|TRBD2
CASSKMEGGLASDEQYF
TGTGCCAGCAGTAAAATGGAGGGGGGACTAGCGAGCGACGAGCAGTACTTC
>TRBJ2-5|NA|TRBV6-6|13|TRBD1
CASWTGLGETQYF
TGTGCCAGCTGGACAGGGCTTGGAGAGACCCAGTACTTC